A single sample gave rise to the 5 T cell receptor beta chains below, sequenced in a study of radiation and T cells in renal cell carcinoma. Profiling relied on immunoSEQ multiplex PCR, and the TCRdb table lists in-frame clones only, not all of them. The sample consists of tens of thousands of clones, roughly four fifths of them appearing once. The sample's time point: baseline pretreatment blood. Treatment reported: 15 Gy SBRT to primary tumor, nephrectomy 4 weeks later. The specimen comprised blood, sampled from a patient whose treatment included radiotherapy and nephrectomy. Receptors were obtained from a woman in her 70s with renal cell carcinoma.

V and J are TRBV10-1 and TRBJ2-7, with a weak D call TRBD1 (6 bases). Germline V lookup: CDR1 WNHNN, CDR2 SYGVQD (reference sequence). Trimming removed 4 bases from V and 3 bases from J, with 13 bases in between. The CDR3 spans 14 residues. The CDR3 DNA follows: TGCGCCAGCAGTGTGCGGACAGCGCACTACGAGCAGTACTTC. Its protein product is CASSVRTAHYEQYF.

This clone was detected once. The V gene is TRBV21-1, the J gene TRBJ2-7; the table's D gene call, TRBD2, was not cross checked with the DNA. TRBV21-1 is a pseudogene. The CDR3 consists of 17 residues. Written as DNA, the CDR3 is TGTGCCAGCCCCAAACCACTAGCGGGGGAGAGCTCCTACGAGCAGTACTTC. The encoded protein is CASPKPLAGESSYEQYF.

This clone occurred once. The chain links TRBV29-1 to TRBJ2-1, with D maybe TRBD2 (6 bases). Germline-derived CDR1 and CDR2 are SQVTM and ANQGSEA. Trimming took 3 bases from V and 5 from J, leaving 8 bases between them. The CDR3 consists of 12 residues. Here the CDR3 DNA reads TGCAGCGTTGACGGGAGCCACAATGAGCAGTTCTTC. It translates to CSVDGSHNEQFF.

The chain carries TRBV6-1 and TRBJ2-1; D gene unclear. Germline V lookup: CDR1 MNHNS, CDR2 SASEGT. The CDR3 has 17 residues. Trimming shortened V by 2 bases and J by 0 bases, and 14 bases separated the two germline ends. CDR3 bases: TGTGCCAGCAGTGAACCGGGTGTTTCGAGCTCCTACAATGAGCAGTTCTTC. Protein sequence: CASSEPGVSSSYNEQFF.

The table lists this clone with a few counts. The chain has TRBV21-1 and TRBJ2-4. TRBV21-1 is reported as a pseudogene. The CDR3 totals 13 residues. The CDR3 nucleotides read TGTGCCAGCAGCAAAAGCTGGGATCACATTCAGTACTTC. Translation gives CASSKSWDHIQYF.